This entry lists 16 T cell receptor beta chains sequenced from one sample in a study of blood T cells in healthy people across ages. Then a second PCR, running roughly 7 to 12 cycles, was carried out with a sample-barcoded 5' primer and a J-beta primer mix. TCRdb reanalysed the 5' RACE reads using MiXCR and keeps one entry per CDR3 protein. The table shows 550,000 to 700,000 distinct CDR3 sequences, with 27% occurring only once. Sequencing input: blood. The receptors here all came from a woman in her sixties or seventies in good health.

The rearrangement joins TRBV6-1 to TRBJ2-1, with TRBD2 matching over 9 bases. Germline values: CDR1 MNHNS, CDR2 SASEGT. There are 18 residues in the CDR3. Trimming at V came to 1 base and at J to 7 bases, leaving 14 bases not matched to a gene. Here the CDR3 DNA reads TGTGCCAGCAGTGAAGTCCCTGGCGGCGGGGGGGCAAGGAATGAGCAGTTCTTC. It translates to CASSEVPGGGGARNEQFF.

The chain carries TRBV24-1 and TRBJ2-5; 9 bases line up with TRBD2. The J call is in doubt because the DNA end fits TRBJ2-1 better. The CDR3 runs 16 residues. CDR1 is KGHDR and CDR2 is SFDVKD in the germline V gene. CDR3 in amino acids: CATSDLRRGGPGEQFF. The CDR3 nucleotides are TGTGCCACCAGTGATTTGCGGCGGGGGGGCCCTGGTGAGCAGTTCTTC.

CDR3 region: CASSTSVGIAGSRELFF. Here the CDR3 DNA reads TGTGCCAGTAGCACCTCGGTAGGGATAGCGGGGTCGAGGGAGCTGTTTTTT. This chain joins TRBV19 and TRBJ2-2, with 8 positions matching TRBD2. Trimming removed 6 bases from V and 9 bases from J; junction bases left unmatched: 18. The length of the CDR3 is 17 residues. Germline V gene data show CDR1 as LNHDA and CDR2 as SQIVND (reference sequence).

This clonotype was recorded many times. The chain carries TRBV7-2 and TRBJ2-7; D not certain. Per germline, CDR1 SGHTA and CDR2 FQGNSA. Trimming removed 2 bases at V and 1 base at J, with 12 bases between. This CDR3 region has 15 residues. The chain's CDR3 is CASSLNPQASYEQYF. The CDR3, as DNA: TGTGCCAGCAGCTTAAACCCGCAGGCTTCCTACGAGCAGTACTTC.

The chain carries TRBV12-3 or TRBV12-4 and TRBJ1-2, with TRBD1 identical over 7 bases. The ends lost 4 bases at V and 2 bases at J; junction bases unmatched: 7. The CDR3 is 15 amino acids. CDR3 bases: TGTGCCAGCAGTTCCGGACAGGCCAGCAACTATGGCTACACCTTC. It is translated as CASSSGQASNYGYTF.

The sample holds a few counts of this clonotype. The chain recombines TRBV12-3 or TRBV12-4 with TRBJ1-4; TRBD1 agrees at 7 bases. This CDR3 spans 14 amino acids. Trimming removed 1 base from V and 6 bases from J; junction bases left unmatched: 2. In DNA, the CDR3 is TGTGCCAGCAGTTTAGGCAGGGGGTATGAAAAACTGTTTTTT. It codes for CASSLGRGYEKLFF.

This chain links TRBV11-3 with TRBJ2-5; possible D gene TRBD2, 6 bases. The J call is doubtful: the DNA matches TRBJ2-1 better. CDR3 length: 15 amino acids. Germline V gives CDR1 SGHNT, CDR2 YENEEA. The CDR3 sequence is CASSPPGDWRNEQFF. The DNA of the CDR3 is TGTGCCAGCAGCCCCCCCGGGGACTGGAGGAATGAGCAGTTCTTC.

This clonotype has more than one count but fewer than ten. The chain recombines TRBV30 with TRBJ1-3; no clear D. The CDR3 length is 13 residues. V lost 0 bases and J 2 bases, leaving 5 bases between the germline ends. Germline V CDR1 and CDR2: GTSNPN, SVGIG (reference sequence). DNA of the CDR3: TGTGCCTGGAGTGTGGAAGCTGGAAACACCATATATTTT. Translated, it gives CAWSVEAGNTIYF.

This clonotype was seen more than once but under ten times. V gene TRBV3-1 combines with J gene TRBJ2-5; TRBD1 aligns across 7 bases. After removal of 3 bases from V and 0 bases from J, the junction contained 7 bases not matched to a gene. The CDR3 runs 16 residues. Germline V gives CDR1 LGHDT, CDR2 YNNKEL (reference sequence). CDR3 sequence reads: CASSQAWDRYQETQYF. The CDR3 DNA reads TGTGCCAGCAGCCAGGCATGGGACAGATACCAAGAGACCCAGTACTTC.

J is TRBJ2-5 and V is TRBV24-1; 8 bases are shared with TRBD2. V shed 1 base and J 2 bases; nucleotides not matched to a gene: 5. Germline V lookup: CDR1 KGHDR, CDR2 SFDVKD. The CDR3 is made up of 16 amino acids. The CDR3 is CATSDLSAGGQETQYF. The CDR3 DNA follows: TGTGCCACCAGTGATTTATCGGCGGGGGGTCAAGAGACCCAGTACTTC.

Only a few counts were recorded for this clonotype. This chain uses TRBV29-1 with TRBJ2-5, with a weak D call TRBD2 (5 bases). V shed 7 bases and J shed 2 bases, with 17 bases lying between them. The CDR3 length is 14 residues. Germline CDR1 and CDR2: SQVTM and ANQGSEA. The CDR3 sequence: CSAAHRWTQETQYF. The CDR3 DNA sequence: TGCAGCGCTGCTCACCGCTGGACTCAAGAGACCCAGTACTTC.

This clonotype was found a few times. This sequence joins TRBV7-2 and TRBJ2-2; D remains unclear. Per germline, CDR1 SGHTA and CDR2 FQGNSA. The CDR3 runs to 14 residues. The V gene lost 2 bases and the J gene lost 1 base, with 5 bases spanning the gap. CDR3 nucleotides: TGTGCCAGCAGCTTAAGATTGAACACCGGGGAGCTGTTTTTT. Translated: CASSLRLNTGELFF.

The rearrangement uses TRBV7-2 and TRBJ2-1, with D maybe TRBD1 (5 bases). Trimming cost V 5 bases and J 6 bases, with 20 bases left between them. Germline values: CDR1 SGHTA, CDR2 FQGNSA. The CDR3 covers 16 residues. The CDR3 DNA sequence: TGTGCCAGCAGCACATACAGGCCCTCAACCCCCAATGAGCAGTTCTTC. Translating it yields CASSTYRPSTPNEQFF. The full variable domain, with the rest looked up from reference TRBV7-2 and TRBJ2-1, is GAGVSQSPSNKVTEKGKDVELRCDPISGHTALYWYRQSLGQGLEFLIYFQGNSAPDKSGLPSDRFSAERTGGSVSTLTIQRTQQEDSAVYLCASSTYRPSTPNEQFFGPGTRLTVL.

Worth noting for this clonotype: Relative to the germline gene, one junction end is altered; a read error may explain this. The genes are TRBV7-9 and TRBJ2-7; D is undetermined. This CDR3 is built from 12 residues. Germline V gives CDR1 SEHNR, CDR2 FQNEAQ (reference sequence). CDR3 DNA sequence: TGTGCCAGCAGCTTAGTGTTCCACGAGCAGTGCTTC. It is translated as CASSLVFHEQCF. The complete variable domain, with remaining parts taken from reference TRBV7-9 and TRBJ2-7, reads DTGVSQNPRHKITKRGQNVTFRCDPISEHNRLYWYRQTLGQGPEFLTYFQNEAQLEKSRLLSDRFSAERPKGSFSTLEIQRTEQGDSAMYLCASSLVFHEQCFGPGTRLTVT.

As concerns this clonotype: It may be a read error: a sequence one base away is much more abundant. This chain links TRBV20-1 with TRBJ2-1; no definite D call. Germline V CDR1 and CDR2: DFQATT, SNEGSKA (reference sequence). V gave up 0 bases and J gave up 4 bases, with 1 base separating them. This CDR3 spans 11 amino acids. CDR3 amino acids: CSARDYNEQFF. As DNA, the CDR3 is TGCAGTGCTAGAGATTACAATGAGCAGTTCTTC.

V gene TRBV3-1 combines with J gene TRBJ1-6, with TRBD1 identical over 11 bases. The CDR3 is 18 residues long. V was clipped by 4 bases and J by 5 bases; unmatched bases: 10. The germline CDR1 and CDR2 sequences are LGHDT and YNNKEL (reference sequence). DNA for the CDR3: TGTGCCAGCAGCCGGGACAGGGGGTTATCCTTAGATAATTCACCCCTCCACTTT. Residues: CASSRDRGLSLDNSPLHF.